Below are 6 T cell receptor beta chains sequenced from a single sample in a study of blood T cell repertoires in COVID-19 (dated by TCRdb to about 2020). Libraries were made using the immunoSEQ multiplex PCR assay. TCRdb took over this immuneACCESS table, retaining in-frame rearrangements with V and J assigned. Such tables are incomplete; in checked studies, under half of the missing clones stem from an unresolved V gene, and the remainder is unexplained. The sample yields hundreds of thousands of clones; roughly 84% were counted once. The top ten constitute just under 20% of the sample. Sequencing input: peripheral blood. The receptors originated from a man younger than 40 with active or convalescent COVID-19.

V and J are TRBV19 and TRBJ2-7; 13 positions agree with TRBD2. The CDR3 length is 15 residues. CDR1 is LNHDA, CDR2 SQIVND, per germline (reference sequence). The junction had 6 bases not matched to a gene; V was cut back by 5 bases and J by 5 bases. In nucleotides, the CDR3 is TGTGCCAGTAGTTTCGGGACTAGCGGGGTCCACGAGCAGTACTTC. Protein product: CASSFGTSGVHEQYF.

V and J are TRBV28 and TRBJ1-4; 9 nucleotides line up with TRBD1. CDR1 and CDR2 from the germline V gene are MDHEN and SYDVKM. V was clipped by 2 bases and J by 4 bases; unmatched bases: 8. The CDR3 consists of 17 residues. The chain's CDR3 is CASSLTGQGVYNEKLFF. CDR3 sequence (DNA): TGTGCCAGCAGTTTAACGGGACAGGGCGTCTATAATGAAAAACTGTTTTTT.

The chain carries TRBV19 and TRBJ1-2, with a tentative D call TRBD1 (5 bases). In germline, CDR1 is LNHDA, CDR2 SQIVND (reference sequence). The ends were cut back, 7 bases at V and 4 bases at J, with 19 bases in the middle. The length of the CDR3 is 15 residues. The CDR3 coding sequence is TGTGCCAGTATCCCTAGACAAGGGGTATTCTATGGCTACACCTTC. It codes for CASIPRQGVFYGYTF.

The chain links TRBV28 to TRBJ2-1; TRBD2 agrees at 9 bases. With 9 bases clipped from V and 2 bases from J, the junction kept 5 bases outside the gene matches. CDR1 is MDHEN, CDR2 SYDVKM, per germline. CDR3 length: 14 amino acids. The DNA of the CDR3 is TGTGCCAGTCTCCTAGCGGGGCCCTACAATGAGCAGTTCTTC. It specifies CASLLAGPYNEQFF.

The V call is TRBV3-1 (or the pseudogene TRBV3-2), the J call TRBJ2-4; 12 bases are a match to TRBD1. The CDR3 sequence is 14 residues long. CDR1 is LGHDT, CDR2 YNNKEL, per germline (reference sequence). Trimming at V came to 10 bases and at J to 5 bases, leaving 6 bases not matched to a gene. The DNA of the CDR3 is TGTGCCACCGGGACAGGGGGCCCCGAAAACATTCAGTACTTC. Its protein is CATGTGGPENIQYF.

In this sample, this clone turned up a few times. This sequence joins TRBV27 and TRBJ2-7; tentatively, D is TRBD2 (6 bases). Germline-derived CDR1 and CDR2 are MNHEY and SMNVEV (reference sequence). The V end lost 3 bases, the J end lost 3 bases, and 15 bases lay between the germline ends. This CDR3 comprises 15 residues. This chain's CDR3 is CASSFNDGGYYEQYF. The CDR3 DNA reads TGTGCCAGCAGTTTCAATGATGGGGGGTACTACGAGCAGTACTTC.